The entry below describes one TCR beta chain. The antigen is unknown. V lost 11 bases and J lost 9; bases outside the gene matches: 9. The length of the CDR3 is 12 residues. The germline CDR1 and CDR2 sequences are MNHEY and SVGAGI. This record belongs to a study of T cell responses to AZD1222 COVID-19 vaccine. Looking at the study overall: Pooled samples include second doses given at about 4 or 12 weeks. Study findings and constraints: Repertoire samples came only from after the peak T cell response. Compared with day 0, the breadth and depth of the Spike-specific TCR repertoire rose significantly after two doses of AZD1222. Among those given AZD1222, only 5 to 7 were seropositive at baseline.

Assay: immunoSEQ multiplex PCR; the TCRdb copy retains only in-frame clones and omits some. Of about 140,000 clones in the sample, 80% to 90% were seen once. The clonotype was recovered from an adult in good health. The chain joins TRBV6-5 to TRBJ2-1; 8 bases fit TRBD1. This sample comprised peripheral blood, obtained on day 0 of AZD1222 vaccination. DNA for the CDR3: TGTGCCGCCCAGGCAGGGGGCGGTGAGCAGTTCTTC. Protein: CAAQAGGGEQFF.